This entry describes one TCR beta chain. Germline lookup yields CDR1 LGHDT and CDR2 YNNKEL (reference sequence). Trimming shortened V by 0 bases and J by 0 bases, and 9 bases separated the two germline ends. The CDR3 spans 15 residues. This sample was included in a study of blood T cell repertoires in COVID-19. As for the study in general: Sites in the United States, Italy and Spain provided acute and convalescent COVID-19 samples. T cells, B-cell-depleted T cells, or PBMCs supplied cDNA or gDNA.

Original analysis: Reference gene primer amplification gave estimated nucleated cell counts. Sequencing used immunoSEQ multiplex PCR; TCRdb keeps in-frame clones, though not all of them. Clone size and the V and J calls come from that table; the DNA yielded D and trimming. In the table there are around 150,000 clones, roughly 85% of which are singletons. The origin of this receptor is a man between 60 and 70 years old with acute or convalescent COVID-19. The rearrangement uses TRBV3-1 (or the pseudogene TRBV3-2) and TRBJ2-7; a possible D gene is TRBD1 (6 bases). Sequencing input: peripheral blood. In nucleotides, the CDR3 is TGTGCCAGCAGCCAAGATTTGGGGGCCTCCTACGAGCAGTACTTC. Amino acid sequence: CASSQDLGASYEQYF.